This T cell receptor beta chain was sequenced for a study of PD-1 blockade in classical Hodgkin lymphoma. Using immunoSEQ multiplex PCR, the repertoire was profiled, and TCRdb retains in-frame clones only, with some absent. The data show over 20,000 clones, 86% seen once. Every patient was affected by relapse after autologous stem cell transplantation, while exposure to brentuximab vedotin was not uniform. The receptor was derived from a human donor with classical Hodgkin lymphoma. The source material was peripheral blood mononuclear cells (PBMCs), sampled at baseline.

The CDR3, as DNA: TGTGCCAGCAGCCACGACGGAGGGTTGACTCAGCCCCAGCATTTT. It yields the protein CASSHDGGLTQPQHF. The chain employs TRBV7-9 and TRBJ1-5; D uncertain. Trimming took 5 bases from V and 6 from J, leaving 17 bases between them. The CDR3 totals 15 residues. CDR1 and CDR2 from the germline V gene are SEHNR and FQNEAQ (reference sequence).